One sample yielded the 30 T cell receptor beta chains listed below, sequenced in a study of vaccination and CD4 T cells after COVID-19. An Oncomine TCR Beta short-read assay was used to sequence the DNA from cultured CD4+ T cells. TCRdb analysed the PCR reads with MiXCR anew, one entry per CDR3 protein. Here the sample spans 17,000 or so distinct CDR3 sequences, roughly three fifths being singletons. Their cognate antigens are unknown. This sample's treatment: approximately nine-day PBMC culture with coronavirus spike peptide pools or control peptides (ViraFEST assay). The sample taken for sequencing was CD4+ T cells from blood, cultured in vitro. The receptors were gathered from a human donor who had recovered from COVID-19.

The gene calls are TRBV7-6 and TRBJ2-2; D may be TRBD1 or TRBD2 (6 bases each). Trimming cost V 6 bases and J 2 bases, with 22 bases left between them. Germline lookup yields CDR1 SGHVS and CDR2 FNYEAQ. The CDR3 length is 18 residues. The CDR3 sequence is CASSSGARGPINTGELFF. The CDR3 DNA reads as TGTGCCAGCAGTTCGGGGGCTAGGGGCCCCATAAACACCGGGGAGCTGTTTTTT.

This clonotype was counted between two and nine times. The CDR3: CASRNRDRQETQYF. The CDR3 DNA sequence: TGTGCCAGCAGAAACAGGGACCGGCAAGAGACCCAGTACTTC. V usage is TRBV2 and J usage is TRBJ2-5; maybe TRBD1 (6 bases). The CDR3 spans 14 residues. Germline CDR1 reads SNHLY; CDR2 reads FYNNEI. Trimming stripped 6 bases from V and 2 bases from J, with 13 bases between.

The chain carries TRBV6-1 and TRBJ1-1; tentative D call: TRBD1 (6 bases). V was cut by 5 bases and J by 4 bases, with 11 bases left in between. The CDR3 spans 13 residues. From germline, CDR1 is MNHNS and CDR2 SASEGT. This CDR3 reads CASSTGPVTEAFF. Written as DNA, the CDR3 is TGTGCCAGCAGTACAGGGCCTGTCACTGAAGCTTTCTTT.

This chain connects TRBV11-2 to TRBJ2-1, with D hard to call. Trimming pared 4 bases from V and 5 bases from J, leaving 3 bases between. The CDR3 has 11 amino acids. From germline, CDR1 is SGHAT and CDR2 FQNNGV. CDR3 amino acids: CASSWDNEQFF. The CDR3 DNA is TGTGCCAGCAGCTGGGACAATGAGCAGTTCTTC.

The chain combines TRBV20-1 with TRBJ1-2; possible D gene TRBD1, 5 bases. The CDR3 loop spans 15 amino acids. In germline, CDR1 is DFQATT, CDR2 SNEGSKA (reference sequence). Between the trimmed V and J ends, which lost 5 bases and 3 bases, there was a span of 19 bases. The CDR3 loop reads CSAHPIGENDYGYTF. The CDR3 DNA sequence: TGCAGTGCTCATCCAATAGGGGAGAATGACTATGGCTACACCTTC.

The V call is TRBV20-1, the J call TRBJ2-3; TRBD2 is a possible D gene (6 bases). CDR3 size: 13 residues. Germline CDR1 is DFQATT and CDR2 is SNEGSKA (reference sequence). V was cut by 0 bases and J by 4 bases, with 8 bases left in between. The CDR3 loop reads CSARDSGADTQYF. Here the CDR3 DNA reads TGCAGTGCTAGAGACTCGGGGGCAGATACGCAGTATTTT.

The chain joins TRBV11-3 to TRBJ2-7, with 7 nucleotides matching TRBD2. Trimming cost V 3 bases and J 2 bases; bases outside gene matches: 4. The germline CDR1 and CDR2 sequences are SGHNT and YENEEA. This CDR3 comprises 14 residues. The CDR3 DNA follows: TGTGCCAGCAGCTTCGGCGGGGGACCCTACGAGCAGTACTTC. This translates into CASSFGGGPYEQYF.

This rearrangement joins TRBV20-1 to TRBJ1-4; TRBD1 might be the D (6 bases). CDR3 length: 16 amino acids. Trimming stripped 0 bases from V and 0 bases from J, with 11 bases between. In germline, CDR1 is DFQATT, CDR2 SNEGSKA (reference sequence). The chain's CDR3 is CSARDRGDATNEKLFF. For the CDR3, the DNA is TGCAGTGCTAGAGACAGGGGAGATGCAACTAATGAAAAACTGTTTTTT.

The chain employs TRBV20-1 and TRBJ2-7; D gene ambiguous. Trimming removed 5 bases from V and 2 bases from J, with 10 bases in between. CDR3 size: 12 residues. CDR1 is DFQATT, CDR2 SNEGSKA, per germline (reference sequence). DNA of the CDR3: TGCAGTGCTTTCCGAGAGACCTACGAGCAGTACTTC. Its translation: CSAFRETYEQYF.

With respect to this clonotype: No conserved phenylalanine or tryptophan is present at the end of the CDR3, so a read error is the likely explanation. V usage is TRBV11-3 and J usage is TRBJ1-5; no clear D. V lost 1 base, J lost 1 base, and 2 bases lay in between. This CDR3 is built from 13 residues. Germline CDR1 and CDR2: SGHNT and YENEEA. The CDR3 region has the DNA TGTGCCAGCAGCTTAGGAAGCAATCAGCCCCAGCATCTT. Residues: CASSLGSNQPQHL.

The table lists this clonotype with a few counts. This sequence joins TRBV20-1 and TRBJ1-1, with D unresolved. The V gene's germline CDR1 is DFQATT and CDR2 SNEGSKA (reference sequence). The CDR3 length is 12 residues. Trimming took off 5 bases at V and 1 base at J, with 8 bases between the two ends. Here the CDR3 DNA reads TGCAGTGCTTGGCGGACGAACACTGAAGCTTTCTTT. Translation gives CSAWRTNTEAFF.

This clonotype was detected once. V is TRBV5-3 and J is TRBJ1-4; 11 bases fit TRBD1. TRBV5-3 belongs to the ORF category, with a function that is uncertain. This CDR3 contains 16 residues. Germline trimming cut 5 bases from V and 6 bases from J; bases unmatched to any gene: 9. The CDR3 is CARRQTDRGRDEKLFF. The CDR3 DNA sequence: TGTGCCAGAAGACAAACGGACAGGGGGCGTGATGAAAAACTGTTTTTT.

This clonotype appeared a few times. The chain links TRBV7-9 to TRBJ1-5; tentatively, D is TRBD1 (6 bases). The CDR3 has 16 amino acids. Trimming took 2 bases from V and 6 from J, leaving 17 bases between them. Germline values: CDR1 SEHNR, CDR2 FQNEAQ (reference sequence). CDR3 loop: CASSLWRGVVGQPQHF. The CDR3, as DNA: TGTGCCAGCAGCTTATGGAGGGGGGTAGTAGGTCAGCCCCAGCATTTT.

V and J are TRBV7-8 and TRBJ1-2; TRBD1 might be the D (6 bases). The length of the CDR3 is 14 residues. CDR1 is SGHVS and CDR2 is FQNEAQ in the germline V gene. V was pared by 4 bases and J by 8 bases, with 17 bases between. CDR3 amino acids: CASSSRHRVGGYTF. In DNA form, the CDR3 reads TGTGCCAGCAGCTCCCGGCACAGGGTCGGCGGCTACACCTTC. The full variable domain, with the rest looked up from reference TRBV7-8 and TRBJ1-2, is GAGVSQSPRYKVAKRGQDVALRCDPISGHVSLFWYQQALGQGPEFLTYFQNEAQLDKSGLPSDRFFAERPEGSVSTLKIQRTQQEDSAVYLCASSSRHRVGGYTFGSGTRLTVV.

This clonotype was seen only a few times. The chain recombines TRBV15 with TRBJ1-1; D is unclear. Germline CDR1 LNHNV, CDR2 YYDKDF (reference sequence). This CDR3 is 14 amino acids long. Trimming stripped 1 base from V and 4 bases from J, with 10 bases between. Written as DNA, the CDR3 is TGTGCCACCAGCAGAGTACCGGGTGGCACTGAAGCTTTCTTT. Protein: CATSRVPGGTEAFF.

This clonotype was recorded only once. The CDR3 sequence is CSAPRLGPTDTQYF. The CDR3 coding sequence is TGCAGTGCTCCAAGACTAGGTCCCACAGATACGCAGTATTTT. The chain carries TRBV20-1 and TRBJ2-3, with a possible D match to TRBD2 (6 bases). Germline CDR1 DFQATT, CDR2 SNEGSKA (reference sequence). This CDR3 contains 14 residues. V lost 5 bases and J lost 2, with 14 bases in between.

The chain has TRBV7-3 and TRBJ1-2, with unresolved D. The length of the CDR3 is 13 residues. V lost 5 bases and J 4 bases, leaving 11 bases between the germline ends. CDR1 and CDR2 from the germline V gene are SGHTA and FQGTGA. In nucleotides, the CDR3 is TGTGCCAGCAGCCCGTCACCCCGCTATGGCTACACCTTC. Protein product: CASSPSPRYGYTF.

In its sample, this clonotype was seen a few times. CDR3 sequence reads: CASSSPVAGSKQYF. The CDR3 DNA reads TGTGCCAGCAGCTCTCCCGTGGCCGGTTCGAAGCAGTACTTC. V gene TRBV7-6 combines with J gene TRBJ2-7; no definite D call. Trimming shortened V by 4 bases and J by 8 bases, and 18 bases separated the two germline ends. Per the germline V gene, CDR1 is SGHVS and CDR2 is FNYEAQ. This CDR3 comprises 14 residues.

The rearrangement uses TRBV15 and TRBJ2-5; 9 bases fit TRBD2. Trimming at V came to 2 bases and at J to 3 bases, leaving 4 bases not matched to a gene. CDR3 length equals 15 residues. Germline CDR1 and CDR2: LNHNV and YYDKDF (reference sequence). CDR3 sequence reads: CATSRSSGAEETQYF. The DNA of the CDR3 is TGTGCCACCAGCAGATCTAGCGGGGCCGAAGAGACCCAGTACTTC.

V is TRBV6-5 and J is TRBJ1-1; TRBD1 might be the D (5 bases). This CDR3 region has 14 residues. Trimming took off 0 bases at V and 5 bases at J, with 10 bases between the two ends. CDR1 and CDR2 from the germline V gene are MNHEY and SVGAGI. The CDR3 DNA reads TGTGCCAGCAGTTACTCGAAGGGGAGGACTGAAGCTTTCTTT. As protein: CASSYSKGRTEAFF.

The chain employs TRBV7-9 and TRBJ2-3; 7 bases fit TRBD2. Germline V gene data show CDR1 as SEHNR and CDR2 as FQNEAQ (reference sequence). This CDR3 spans 15 amino acids. J was trimmed by 4 bases and V by 3 bases; bases with no gene match: 7. The CDR3 here is CASSLGGAYADTQYF. In DNA form, the CDR3 reads TGTGCCAGCAGCTTGGGAGGGGCTTACGCAGATACGCAGTATTTT.

The chain joins TRBV4-3 to TRBJ2-7; possibly TRBD1 for D (5 bases). This CDR3 has 14 amino acids. V lost 2 bases, J lost 3 bases, and 11 bases lay in between. Germline assignment: CDR1 LGHNA and CDR2 YSLEER. The CDR3 nucleotides are TGCGCCAGCAGCCAAAACAGGTTTGACTACGAGCAGTACTTC. Residues: CASSQNRFDYEQYF.

The chain carries TRBV5-1 and TRBJ2-3, with 11 positions matching TRBD2. Trimming removed 4 bases from V and 7 bases from J; junction bases left unmatched: 8. The CDR3 runs to 15 residues. The germline gives CDR1 SGHRS, CDR2 YFSETQ. CDR3 coding DNA: TGCGCCAGCAGCACGACCGGGACTAGCGGAAATACGCAGTATTTT. Amino acids: CASSTTGTSGNTQYF. The full variable domain, with the rest looked up from reference TRBV5-1 and TRBJ2-3, is KAGVTQTPRYLIKTRGQQVTLSCSPISGHRSVSWYQQTPGQGLQFLFEYFSETQRNKGNFPGRFSGRQFSNSRSEMNVSTLELGDSALYLCASSTTGTSGNTQYFGPGTRLTVL.

The genes are TRBV7-3 and TRBJ1-5, with 7 bases aligning to TRBD1. This CDR3 has 19 amino acids. The germline CDR1 and CDR2 sequences are SGHTA and FQGTGA. Trimming at V came to 5 bases and at J to 0 bases, leaving 16 bases not matched to a gene. CDR3 nucleotides: TGTGCCAGCAGCCCGACCGGGACAGAAACCCCTTATAGCAATCAGCCCCAGCATTTT. Amino acids: CASSPTGTETPYSNQPQHF.

CDR3 residues: CSAKDRVGGNTIYF. Here the CDR3 DNA reads TGCAGTGCTAAGGACAGGGTGGGTGGAAACACCATATATTTT. The J gene is TRBJ1-3, the V gene TRBV20-1; 8 positions match TRBD1. Trimming cost V 4 bases and J 3 bases; bases outside gene matches: 5. CDR1 and CDR2 from the germline V gene are DFQATT and SNEGSKA (reference sequence). The CDR3 loop spans 14 amino acids.

This clonotype has just a few counts. This rearrangement joins TRBV10-3 to TRBJ1-5, with no clear D. The germline V gene has CDR1 ENHRY and CDR2 SYGVKD. Trimming took off 0 bases at V and 5 bases at J, with 14 bases between the two ends. The CDR3 consists of 16 residues. Here the CDR3 reads CAISESRRPTDQPQHF. In DNA, the CDR3 is TGTGCCATCAGTGAGTCCAGGCGTCCGACCGATCAGCCCCAGCATTTT.

This sequence joins TRBV6-2 or TRBV6-3 and TRBJ1-5; D is unresolved. The CDR3 is 16 residues long. The germline V and J ends were trimmed by 5 bases and 4 bases, with 18 bases remaining between them. Germline lookup yields CDR1 MNHEY and CDR2 SVGEGT. CDR3 sequence reads: CASSKSSGAQNQPQHF. CDR3 coding DNA: TGTGCCAGCAGTAAAAGCTCAGGTGCCCAAAATCAGCCCCAGCATTTT.

A remark on this clonotype: The limits of the CDR3 on the DNA are not certain, so only TCRdb's listed CDR3 is given. The chain is built from TRBV20-1 and TRBJ2-1; the D segment call TRBD1 is taken from the table without a DNA check. Germline CDR1 and CDR2: DFQATT and SNEGSKA (reference sequence). The CDR3 adds up to 14 amino acids, both ends counted. This CDR3 is CRVGQGAVNNEQSF.

The chain recombines TRBV19 with TRBJ2-7; D is possibly TRBD2 (5 bases). V gave up 3 bases and J gave up 10 bases, with 22 bases separating them. The length of the CDR3 is 15 residues. Germline CDR1 and CDR2: LNHDA and SQIVND (reference sequence). CDR3 bases: TGTGCCAGTAGTATTCGGGGAGACGGCTCCCTCGACCAGTACTTC. This encodes CASSIRGDGSLDQYF. Based on the CDR3 plus reference TRBV19 and TRBJ2-7, the full variable domain is DGGITQSPKYLFRKEGQNVTLSCEQNLNHDAMYWYRQDPGQGLRLIYYSQIVNDFQKGDIAEGYSVSREKKESFPLTVTSAQKNPTAFYLCASSIRGDGSLDQYFGPGTRLTVT.

This clonotype was counted a few times. This rearrangement joins TRBV20-1 to TRBJ2-5; no clear D. V was cut by 6 bases and J by 9 bases, with 26 bases left in between. Per germline, CDR1 DFQATT and CDR2 SNEGSKA (reference sequence). The CDR3 runs to 15 residues. The CDR3 sequence: CSAFPPLSGGSPQYF. The CDR3 region has the DNA TGCAGTGCCTTCCCACCCTTGTCTGGTGGGTCTCCCCAGTACTTC.